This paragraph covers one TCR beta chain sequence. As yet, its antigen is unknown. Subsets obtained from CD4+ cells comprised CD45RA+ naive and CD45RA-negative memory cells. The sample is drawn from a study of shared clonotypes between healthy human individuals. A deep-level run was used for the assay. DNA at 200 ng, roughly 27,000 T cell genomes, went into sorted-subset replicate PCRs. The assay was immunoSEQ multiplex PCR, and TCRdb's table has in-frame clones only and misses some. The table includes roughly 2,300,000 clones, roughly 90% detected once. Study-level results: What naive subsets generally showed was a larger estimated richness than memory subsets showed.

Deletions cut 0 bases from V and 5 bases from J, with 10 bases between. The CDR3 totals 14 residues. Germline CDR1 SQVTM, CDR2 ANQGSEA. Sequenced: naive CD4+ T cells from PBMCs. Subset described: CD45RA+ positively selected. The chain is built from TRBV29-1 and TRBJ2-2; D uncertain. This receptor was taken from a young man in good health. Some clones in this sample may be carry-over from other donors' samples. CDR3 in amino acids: CSVEDYASTGELFF. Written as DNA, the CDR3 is TGCAGCGTTGAAGACTATGCATCGACCGGGGAGCTGTTTTTT.